This TCR beta chain emerged from a study of cytomegalovirus exposure and HLA in healthy donors. Study-wide findings and caveats: Cytomegalovirus-associated TCR beta chains were listed, numbering 150 to 200.

In its sample, this clone was seen a few times. Antigen specificity is unknown. The same CDR3 can be traced to other DNA sequences in this sample. Primers for the PCR totalled 60 Vbeta and 13 Jbeta. Here immunoSEQ multiplex PCR was the method, and the copy in TCRdb shows in-frame clones only, minus some. The sample has about 140,000 clones; approximately 84% are singletons. CDR3 length equals 12 residues. V was clipped by 0 bases and J by 3 bases, with 4 bases between them. Germline values: CDR1 SGHDT, CDR2 YYEEEE. The origin of this receptor is a woman between 35 and 50 years old in good health and CMV-seronegative. The V gene is TRBV5-6, the J gene TRBJ2-7; no clear D. The specimen was PBMCs. CDR3 protein: CASSLEHYEQYF. The CDR3 DNA follows: TGTGCCAGCAGCTTGGAACACTACGAGCAGTACTTC.